A single sample gave rise to the 21 T cell receptor beta chains below, sequenced in a study of cytomegalovirus exposure and HLA in healthy donors (dated by TCRdb to 2017 to 2019). Libraries were made using the immunoSEQ multiplex PCR assay. For the multiplex PCR, a mixture combining 60 forward primers for TCR Vbeta segments and 13 reverse primers for TCR Jbeta segments was used. In TCRdb, the immuneACCESS table is reduced to in-frame sequences with V and J assigned. These tables do not hold every clone; where another copy was compared, an unresolved V gene accounts for under half, and the others remain unexplained. The sample records approximately 75,000 clones, around 80% of which are singletons. About 1.1% of the sample lies in the top ten. The sequenced sample consisted of PBMCs. These receptors were obtained from a male donor in good health and CMV-seronegative.

The CDR3 nucleotides are TGTGCCAGCAGCCTGGACTCCAACACAGATACGCAGTATTTT. Its protein is CASSLDSNTDTQYF. V gene TRBV9 combines with J gene TRBJ2-3, with a possible D match to TRBD2 (5 bases). The V end was cut by 4 bases, the J end by 2 bases, with 11 bases between. Germline V gene sequence: CDR1 SGDLS, CDR2 YYNGEE. There are 14 residues in the CDR3. The full variable domain, in which reference TRBV9 and TRBJ2-3 provide the parts outside the CDR3, is DSGVTQTPKHLITATGQRVTLRCSPRSGDLSVYWYQQSLDQGLQFLIQYYNGEERAKGNILERFSAQQFPDLHSELNLSSLELGDSALYFCASSLDSNTDTQYFGPGTRLTVL.

The rearrangement uses TRBV12-5 and TRBJ1-1; D is perhaps TRBD1 (5 bases). In germline, CDR1 is LGHNT, CDR2 FRNRAP. The CDR3 has 13 residues. Trimming left V 9 bases short and J 4 bases short, with 15 bases between. The CDR3 region is CARGDMGGTEAFF. As DNA, the CDR3 is TGTGCTAGGGGTGACATGGGGGGCACTGAAGCTTTCTTT.

This chain links TRBV7-9 with TRBJ2-6; D perhaps matches TRBD1 (6 bases). The CDR3 contains 18 residues. V lost 5 bases and J lost 0, with 17 bases in between. CDR1 and CDR2 from the germline V gene are SEHNR and FQNEAQ (reference sequence). CDR3 bases: TGTGCCAGCAGCCGACCCCGGGACACAAGCTCTGGGGCCAACGTCCTGACTTTC. This sequence encodes CASSRPRDTSSGANVLTF.

This clone was detected only once. J is TRBJ2-7 and V is TRBV18; 8 positions match TRBD2. The CDR3 runs to 15 residues. V was pared by 4 bases and J by 0 bases, with 5 bases of the junction left unmatched. Germline loops: CDR1 KGHSH, CDR2 LQKENI. CDR3: CASSQSGSPSYEQYF. In nucleotides, the CDR3 is TGTGCCAGCTCACAAAGCGGGAGTCCCTCCTACGAGCAGTACTTC.

This chain uses TRBV7-8 with TRBJ2-7; D might be TRBD1 (6 bases). The CDR3 is 15 amino acids. Germline V gene data show CDR1 as SGHVS and CDR2 as FQNEAQ. V was cut by 4 bases and J by 3 bases, with 16 bases left in between. In DNA, the CDR3 is TGTGCCAGCAGCTCCGTCGAGGGGGTGTACTACGAGCAGTACTTC. As protein: CASSSVEGVYYEQYF.

The chain has TRBV6-1 and TRBJ2-5; 10 bases are a match to TRBD2. Germline CDR1 reads MNHNS; CDR2 reads SASEGT. V shed 4 bases and J 4 bases; nucleotides not matched to a gene: 9. The CDR3 is made up of 16 amino acids. CDR3 sequence (DNA): TGTGCCAGCAGTGGAATAGCGGGGGGCCTCGGAGAGACCCAGTACTTC. Its translation: CASSGIAGGLGETQYF.

The chain joins TRBV6-5 to TRBJ1-5; a weak D match, TRBD1 (6 bases). CDR1 is MNHEY, CDR2 SVGAGI, per germline. V gave up 5 bases and J gave up 1 base, with 12 bases separating them. The CDR3 extends over 15 amino acids. CDR3 in amino acids: CASSQSGGSNQPQHF. Written as DNA, the CDR3 is TGTGCCAGCAGTCAATCGGGGGGCAGCAATCAGCCCCAGCATTTT.

The V gene is TRBV5-1, the J gene TRBJ2-7; TRBD2 matches 14 bases. The CDR3 consists of 16 residues. The junction had 6 bases not matched to a gene; V was cut back by 4 bases and J by 3 bases. CDR1 is SGHRS, CDR2 YFSETQ, per germline. CDR3 amino acids: CASSAGLAGVGYEQYF. The CDR3 nucleotides are TGCGCCAGCAGCGCGGGACTAGCGGGAGTTGGCTACGAGCAGTACTTC.

This clone was seen a few times. The V call is TRBV7-9, the J call TRBJ1-1, with 9 bases matching TRBD1. The CDR3 loop spans 16 amino acids. J gave up 2 bases and V 6 bases, and 10 bases lay outside the gene matches. Germline V lookup: CDR1 SEHNR, CDR2 FQNEAQ (reference sequence). CDR3 region: CASSSQGALPNTEAFF. The CDR3 DNA sequence: TGTGCCAGCAGTTCACAGGGGGCTCTCCCTAACACTGAAGCTTTCTTT.

This rearrangement joins TRBV29-1 to TRBJ1-3; unclear D gene. Germline CDR1 is SQVTM and CDR2 is ANQGSEA. Deletions cut 2 bases from V and 1 base from J, with 15 bases between. The CDR3 has 16 amino acids. The chain's CDR3 is CSVELQESHSGNTIYF. For the CDR3, the DNA is TGCAGCGTTGAATTGCAGGAAAGTCATTCTGGAAACACCATATATTTT. The full variable domain, completed using reference TRBV29-1 and TRBJ1-3, is SAVISQKPSRDICQRGTSLTIQCQVDSQVTMMFWYRQQPGQSLTLIATANQGSEATYESGFVIDKFPISRPNLTFSTLTVSNMSPEDSSIYLCSVELQESHSGNTIYFGEGSWLTVV.

The chain is built from TRBV19 and TRBJ2-5, with a possible D match to TRBD1 (5 bases). From germline, CDR1 is LNHDA and CDR2 SQIVND (reference sequence). The CDR3 loop spans 13 amino acids. V dropped 5 bases and J dropped 0 bases, with 7 bases sitting between them. The CDR3 loop reads CASSSGHQETQYF. CDR3 sequence (DNA): TGTGCCAGTAGTTCAGGGCACCAAGAGACCCAGTACTTC.

This clone was detected only once. The rearrangement uses TRBV9 and TRBJ2-2; D possibly corresponds to TRBD1 (5 bases). V lost 3 bases, J lost 6 bases, and 15 bases lay in between. This CDR3 has 15 residues. The germline CDR1 and CDR2 sequences are SGDLS and YYNGEE. This chain's CDR3 is CASSAYRPGAGELFF. The CDR3 DNA is TGTGCCAGCAGCGCTTACAGGCCTGGCGCCGGGGAGCTGTTTTTT.

Remarks on this clone: At one end the junction does not follow the germline gene, possibly because of a read error. This chain links TRBV7-6 with TRBJ1-6, with D possibly matching TRBD1 (5 bases). The length of the CDR3 is 15 residues. The germline V gene encodes CDR1 SGHVS and CDR2 FNYEAQ. The DNA of the CDR3 is TGTGCCAGCAGCTTACAGGGAAGGGGCGGTTCACCCCTCAACTTT. Translating gives CASSLQGRGGSPLNF.

The chain uses TRBV14 and TRBJ2-7; 11 bases line up with TRBD2. V gave up 0 bases and J gave up 2 bases; unmatched junction bases: 9. CDR1 and CDR2 (germline): SGHDN, FVKESK. The CDR3 has 18 amino acids. DNA of the CDR3: TGTGCCAGCAGCCAAGATCAACTAGCGGGAGTGGCGGCCTACGAGCAGTACTTC. Translating gives CASSQDQLAGVAAYEQYF.

The chain has TRBV4-1 and TRBJ2-7, with D possibly TRBD1 on 6 matching bases. V was shortened by 1 base and J by 5 bases, with 9 bases between the two germline ends. The V gene's germline CDR1 is MGHRA and CDR2 YSYEKL. The CDR3 runs 13 residues. The CDR3 DNA reads as TGCGCCAGCAGCCAAGTTAACAGGGACGAGCAGTACTTC. This translates into CASSQVNRDEQYF.

This clone was counted between two and nine times. The rearrangement uses TRBV5-1 and TRBJ2-3; 10 bases are shared with TRBD2. This CDR3 spans 16 amino acids. Per germline, CDR1 SGHRS and CDR2 YFSETQ. The ends lost 1 base at V and 3 bases at J; junction bases unmatched: 5. CDR3 loop: CASSLRTSGLTDTQYF. The DNA of the CDR3 is TGCGCCAGCAGCTTGAGGACTAGCGGACTTACAGATACGCAGTATTTT.

V usage is TRBV11-3 and J usage is TRBJ2-5; 10 positions match TRBD2. V shed 4 bases and J 3 bases; nucleotides not matched to a gene: 5. Germline V gives CDR1 SGHNT, CDR2 YENEEA. The CDR3 covers 15 residues. CDR3 region: CASSYRTSGKETQYF. The CDR3 DNA reads TGTGCCAGCAGCTACAGGACTAGCGGCAAAGAGACCCAGTACTTC.

CDR3 DNA sequence: TGTGCCAGCAGCCGGGACTCGAACACCGGGGAGCTGTTTTTT. Its protein product is CASSRDSNTGELFF. This chain connects TRBV5-4 to TRBJ2-2, with TRBD2 as a possible D gene (6 bases). This CDR3 is built from 14 residues. Germline lookup yields CDR1 SGHNT and CDR2 YYREEE (reference sequence). V was trimmed by 4 bases and J by 0 bases, leaving 7 bases between them. Together with reference TRBV5-4 and TRBJ2-2, the CDR3 gives the full variable domain: ETGVTQSPTHLIKTRGQQVTLRCSSQSGHNTVSWYQQALGQGPQFIFQYYREEENGRGNFPPRFSGLQFPNYSSELNVNALELDDSALYLCASSRDSNTGELFFGEGSRLTVL.

The V and J genes are TRBV21-1 and TRBJ1-5. TRBV21-1 is assigned pseudogene status. CDR3 size: 16 residues. CDR3 DNA: TGTGCCAGCAGCCTTGGGACTGGATATAGCAATCAGCCCCAGCATTTT. Translated, it gives CASSLGTGYSNQPQHF.

The rearrangement links TRBV6-1 to TRBJ2-3; tentatively, D is TRBD2 (6 bases). The CDR3 has 15 residues. V was clipped by 3 bases and J by 4 bases, with 14 bases between them. Germline V lookup: CDR1 MNHNS, CDR2 SASEGT. The CDR3 coding sequence is TGTGCCAGCAGTGAGAGGCTATGGGGGGCAGATACGCAGTATTTT. Translating it yields CASSERLWGADTQYF.

This clone has a handful of counts. DNA for the CDR3: TGTGCCAGCAGCTTAGAAGGGGGGAGGGGGAATGAGCAGTTCTTC. It encodes CASSLEGGRGNEQFF. V and J are TRBV11-2 and TRBJ2-1, with D possibly matching TRBD2 (7 bases). The CDR3 runs 15 residues. Deletions cut 0 bases from V and 7 bases from J, with 13 bases between. Germline V gives CDR1 SGHAT, CDR2 FQNNGV.